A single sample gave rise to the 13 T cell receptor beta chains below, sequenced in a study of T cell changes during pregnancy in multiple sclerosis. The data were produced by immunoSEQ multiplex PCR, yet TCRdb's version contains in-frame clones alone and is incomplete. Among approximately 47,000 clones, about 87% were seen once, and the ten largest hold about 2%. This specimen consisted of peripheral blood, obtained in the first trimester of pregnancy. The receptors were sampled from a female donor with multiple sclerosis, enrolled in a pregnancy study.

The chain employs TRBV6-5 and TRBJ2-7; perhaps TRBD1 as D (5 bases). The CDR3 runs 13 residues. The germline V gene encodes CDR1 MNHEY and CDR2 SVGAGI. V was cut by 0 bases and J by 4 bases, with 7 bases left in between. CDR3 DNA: TGTGCCAGCAGTTACTCGAAGGGGTACGAGCAGTACTTC. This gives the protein CASSYSKGYEQYF.

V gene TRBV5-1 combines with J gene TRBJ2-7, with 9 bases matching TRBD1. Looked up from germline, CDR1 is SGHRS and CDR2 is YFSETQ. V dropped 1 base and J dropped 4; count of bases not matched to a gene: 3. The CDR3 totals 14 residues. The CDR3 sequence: CASSLRQGVYEQYF. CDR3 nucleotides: TGCGCCAGCAGCTTGCGACAGGGGGTTTACGAGCAGTACTTC.

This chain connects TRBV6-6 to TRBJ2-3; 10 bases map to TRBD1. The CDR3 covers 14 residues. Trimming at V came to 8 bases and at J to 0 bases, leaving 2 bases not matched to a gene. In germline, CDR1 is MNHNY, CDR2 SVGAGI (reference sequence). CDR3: CASRQGASTDTQYF. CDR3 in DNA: TGTGCCAGCCGACAGGGGGCGAGCACAGATACGCAGTATTTT.

As DNA, the CDR3 is TGTGCCAGCAGCCCGCACGACAGGGGTGGAAACACCATATATTTT. This sequence encodes CASSPHDRGGNTIYF. The genes are TRBV7-9 and TRBJ1-3, with 8 bases that match TRBD1. The trim removed 5 bases at V and 3 bases at J, leaving 6 bases unmatched. CDR1 is SEHNR, CDR2 FQNEAQ, per germline (reference sequence). This CDR3 region has 15 residues.

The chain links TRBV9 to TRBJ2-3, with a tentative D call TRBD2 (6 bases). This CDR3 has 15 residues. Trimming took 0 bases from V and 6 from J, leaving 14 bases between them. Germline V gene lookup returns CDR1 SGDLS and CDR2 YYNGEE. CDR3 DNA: TGTGCCAGCAGCGTAGTAGCGCTTCGGGGGGATACGCAGTATTTT. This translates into CASSVVALRGDTQYF.

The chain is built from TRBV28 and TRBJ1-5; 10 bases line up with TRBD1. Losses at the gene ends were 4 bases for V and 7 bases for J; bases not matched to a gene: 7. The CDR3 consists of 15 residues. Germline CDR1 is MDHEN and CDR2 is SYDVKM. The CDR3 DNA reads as TGTGCCAGCAGTTCCCTGGACAGGGGGGTACAGCCCCAGCATTTT. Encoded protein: CASSSLDRGVQPQHF. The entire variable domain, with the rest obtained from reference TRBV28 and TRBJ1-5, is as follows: DVKVTQSSRYLVKRTGEKVFLECVQDMDHENMFWYRQDPGLGLRLIYFSYDVKMKEKGDIPEGYSVSREKKERFSLILESASTNQTSMYLCASSSLDRGVQPQHFGDGTRLSIL.

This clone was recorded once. The CDR3 loop is CASSLAGGGTIYF. CDR3 sequence (DNA): TGTGCCAGCAGCTTAGCAGGGGGCGGCACCATATATTTT. The chain joins TRBV7-8 to TRBJ1-3, with TRBD1 identical over 7 bases. The CDR3 extends over 13 amino acids. After removal of 0 bases from V and 9 bases from J, the junction contained 2 bases not matched to a gene. Per the germline V gene, CDR1 is SGHVS and CDR2 is FQNEAQ.

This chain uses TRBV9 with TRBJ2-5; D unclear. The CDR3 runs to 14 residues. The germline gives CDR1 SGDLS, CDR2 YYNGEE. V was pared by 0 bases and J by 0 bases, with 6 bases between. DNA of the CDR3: TGTGCCAGCAGCGTAGACATCTACCAAGAGACCCAGTACTTC. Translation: CASSVDIYQETQYF.

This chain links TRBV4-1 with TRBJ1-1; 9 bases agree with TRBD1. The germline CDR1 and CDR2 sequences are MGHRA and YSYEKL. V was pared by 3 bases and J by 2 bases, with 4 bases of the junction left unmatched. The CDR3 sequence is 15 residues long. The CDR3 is CASSQGTGINTEAFF. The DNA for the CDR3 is TGCGCCAGCAGCCAGGGGACAGGGATTAACACTGAAGCTTTCTTT.

CDR3 protein: CASSFGVGTEAFF. The CDR3 region has the DNA TGTGCCAGCAGCTTCGGGGTGGGCACTGAAGCTTTCTTT. This rearrangement joins TRBV5-6 to TRBJ1-1, with D uncertain. CDR3 length: 13 residues. The V gene's germline CDR1 is SGHDT and CDR2 YYEEEE. Deletions cut 2 bases from V and 4 bases from J, with 9 bases between.

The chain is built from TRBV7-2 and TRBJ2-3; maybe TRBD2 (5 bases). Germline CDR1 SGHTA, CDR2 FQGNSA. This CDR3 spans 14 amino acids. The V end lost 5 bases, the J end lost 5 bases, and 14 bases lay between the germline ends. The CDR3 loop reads CASSQSGRGDTQYF. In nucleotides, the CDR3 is TGTGCCAGCAGCCAATCAGGTCGGGGAGATACGCAGTATTTT. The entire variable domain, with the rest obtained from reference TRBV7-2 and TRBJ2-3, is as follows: GAGVSQSPSNKVTEKGKDVELRCDPISGHTALYWYRQSLGQGLEFLIYFQGNSAPDKSGLPSDRFSAERTGGSVSTLTIQRTQQEDSAVYLCASSQSGRGDTQYFGPGTRLTVL.

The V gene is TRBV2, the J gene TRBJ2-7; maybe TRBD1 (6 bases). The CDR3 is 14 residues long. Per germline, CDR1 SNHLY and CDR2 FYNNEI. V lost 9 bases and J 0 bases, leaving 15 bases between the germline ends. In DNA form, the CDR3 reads TGTGCCAGTAATCCCCGGGACACCTCCTACGAGCAGTACTTC. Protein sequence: CASNPRDTSYEQYF.

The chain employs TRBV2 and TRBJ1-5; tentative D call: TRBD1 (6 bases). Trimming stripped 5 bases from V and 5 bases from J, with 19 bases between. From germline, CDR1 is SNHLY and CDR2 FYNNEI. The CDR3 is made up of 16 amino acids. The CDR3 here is CASSLRGGSGDQPQHF. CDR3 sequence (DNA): TGTGCCAGCAGTCTCAGGGGCGGGAGCGGGGATCAGCCCCAGCATTTT.